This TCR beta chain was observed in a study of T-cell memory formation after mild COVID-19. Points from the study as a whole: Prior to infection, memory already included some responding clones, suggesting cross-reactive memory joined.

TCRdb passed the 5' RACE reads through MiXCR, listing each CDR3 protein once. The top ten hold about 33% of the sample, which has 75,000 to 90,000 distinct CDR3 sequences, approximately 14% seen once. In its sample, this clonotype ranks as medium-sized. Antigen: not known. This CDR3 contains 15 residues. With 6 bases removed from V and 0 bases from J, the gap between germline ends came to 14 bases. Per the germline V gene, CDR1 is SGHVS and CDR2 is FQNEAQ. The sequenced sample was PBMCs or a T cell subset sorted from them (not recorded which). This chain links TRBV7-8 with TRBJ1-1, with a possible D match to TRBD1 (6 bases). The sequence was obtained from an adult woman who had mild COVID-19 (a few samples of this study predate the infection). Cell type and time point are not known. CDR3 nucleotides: TGTGCCAGCAGTTCCAGAGCAGGGGTGAACACTGAAGCTTTCTTT. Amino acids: CASSSRAGVNTEAFF.